Below are 10 T cell receptor beta chains sequenced from a single sample in a study of blood T cells in healthy people across ages. The second PCR ran about 6 to 12 cycles with a sample-barcoded 5' primer and J-beta primers. TCRdb called the 5' RACE reads again in MiXCR, with one record for every CDR3 protein. Altogether some 670,000 distinct CDR3 sequences are present, 40% to 65% being singletons, with the ten largest covering roughly 12%. Sequencing was performed on blood. The receptors stem from an elderly woman in good health.

This clonotype has just one count. The V and J genes are TRBV24-1 and TRBJ2-5; TRBD2 is a possible D gene (6 bases). Germline V gene lookup returns CDR1 KGHDR and CDR2 SFDVKD. CDR3 size: 14 residues. With 6 bases removed from V and 3 bases from J, the gap between germline ends came to 13 bases. CDR3 loop: CATSPSGGKETQYF. The CDR3 coding sequence is TGTGCCACCAGTCCTTCTGGGGGGAAAGAGACCCAGTACTTC.

This clonotype has at least ten counts. This rearrangement joins TRBV5-1 to TRBJ2-1, with TRBD2 identical over 14 bases. The V gene end was trimmed by 4 bases and the J gene end by 1 base; junction bases not matched to a gene: 7. The germline CDR1 and CDR2 sequences are SGHRS and YFSETQ. CDR3 size: 18 residues. As DNA, the CDR3 is TGCGCCAGCAGCCCCGGGACTAGCGGGAGTTTTTCCTACAATGAGCAGTTCTTC. This codes for CASSPGTSGSFSYNEQFF. Full variable domain (rest looked up from reference TRBV5-1 and TRBJ2-1): KAGVTQTPRYLIKTRGQQVTLSCSPISGHRSVSWYQQTPGQGLQFLFEYFSETQRNKGNFPGRFSGRQFSNSRSEMNVSTLELGDSALYLCASSPGTSGSFSYNEQFFGPGTRLTVL.

The CDR3 bases are TGCGCCAGCAGCTTGGCCGGCGGGGACGGCTACACCTTC. It specifies CASSLAGGDGYTF. This chain joins TRBV5-1 and TRBJ1-2, with D tentatively TRBD1 (5 bases). CDR3 length equals 13 residues. Looked up from germline, CDR1 is SGHRS and CDR2 is YFSETQ. V lost 0 bases and J 8 bases, leaving 11 bases between the germline ends.

With respect to this clonotype: This sequence may be a read error, since a much larger clone differs from it by one base. The V call is TRBV20-1, the J call TRBJ2-1, with D tentatively TRBD2 (5 bases). The J call may not be correct, given that the DNA end is closer to TRBJ2-7. The CDR3 extends over 15 amino acids. Germline V gene data show CDR1 as DFQATT and CDR2 as SNEGSKA (reference sequence). CDR3 residues: CSALPRGSSYNEQYF. DNA for the CDR3: TGCAGTGCCCTCCCCCGGGGTAGCTCCTACAATGAGCAGTACTTC.

The genes are TRBV7-2 and TRBJ2-3, with D tentatively TRBD2 (6 bases). V was trimmed by 1 base and J by 10 bases, leaving 12 bases between them. The CDR3 length is 13 residues. Germline V gene sequence: CDR1 SGHTA, CDR2 FQGNSA. This CDR3 is CASSLGGPSAQYF. The CDR3 coding sequence is TGTGCCAGCAGCTTAGGGGGCCCTAGCGCGCAGTATTTT.

The rearrangement links TRBV20-1 to TRBJ2-3; 7 bases agree with TRBD1. CDR1 DFQATT and CDR2 SNEGSKA come from the germline V gene (reference sequence). The CDR3 extends over 14 amino acids. V trimming: 3 bases; J trimming: 0 bases; junction bases outside the gene matches: 3. The chain's CDR3 is CSASRGGSTDTQYF. Written as DNA, the CDR3 is TGCAGTGCTAGTAGAGGGGGCAGCACAGATACGCAGTATTTT.

The sample holds many counts of this clonotype. This CDR3 is CASSLTSGRGGTQYF. CDR3 bases: TGTGCCAGCAGTCTGACTAGCGGGAGGGGAGGTACGCAGTATTTT. The chain is built from TRBV2 and TRBJ2-3; 14 bases fit TRBD2. Germline loops: CDR1 SNHLY, CDR2 FYNNEI. V lost 5 bases and J lost 8; bases outside the gene matches: 6. This CDR3 has 15 residues.

This clonotype was observed at least ten times. The chain uses TRBV24-1 and TRBJ2-4, with D perhaps assigned TRBD1 or TRBD2 (6 bases each). V shed 4 bases and J shed 4 bases, with 16 bases lying between them. Germline-derived CDR1 and CDR2 are KGHDR and SFDVKD. This CDR3 region has 16 residues. The CDR3 region is CATSDSRRGTKNIQYF. The CDR3 DNA reads as TGTGCCACCAGTGACAGCCGGAGGGGGACAAAAAACATTCAGTACTTC.

This clonotype was observed a few times. The chain carries TRBV3-1 and TRBJ2-1; 15 bases fit TRBD2. Germline trimming cut 4 bases from V and 10 bases from J; bases unmatched to any gene: 5. The CDR3 covers 15 residues. Germline CDR1 LGHDT, CDR2 YNNKEL (reference sequence). The CDR3 loop is CASSPGTSGGWEQFF. CDR3 nucleotide sequence: TGTGCCAGCAGCCCCGGGACTAGCGGGGGGTGGGAGCAGTTCTTC.

In DNA form, the CDR3 reads TGTGCCAGCCGGACGGGGAACACTGAAGCTTTCTTT. It yields the protein CASRTGNTEAFF. The chain carries TRBV28 and TRBJ1-1; D remains unclear. In germline, CDR1 is MDHEN, CDR2 SYDVKM. The V end lost 8 bases, the J end lost 1 base, and 8 bases lay between the germline ends. This CDR3 has 12 residues. Full variable domain (remainder filled in from reference TRBV28 and TRBJ1-1): DVKVTQSSRYLVKRTGEKVFLECVQDMDHENMFWYRQDPGLGLRLIYFSYDVKMKEKGDIPEGYSVSREKKERFSLILESASTNQTSMYLCASRTGNTEAFFGQGTRLTVV.